These T cell receptor beta chains were read from a single sample in a study of blood T cell repertoires in COVID-19. Libraries were prepared by immunoSEQ multiplex PCR; TCRdb keeps only in-frame clonotypes and omits some of them. The sample shows more than 150,000 clones, 80% to 90% of them seen only once. The sequencing input was peripheral blood. These receptors were obtained from a man between 60 and 70 years old with acute or convalescent COVID-19. Each CDR3 is given with its conserved first and last residue. Each record gives: V gene, clone size, D gene, J gene, CDR3 protein, CDR3 DNA. D genes are given only for firm matches. A clone size is listed for some rows: how often the clone was seen (once, few, many), or a class if it is expanded.

>TRBV12-3/TRBV12-4|.|.|TRBJ2-7
CASSLDSTYEQYF
TGTGCCAGCAGTTTGGACAGTACCTACGAGCAGTACTTC
>TRBV5-1|many|.|TRBJ2-7
CASSLTLSSQGEQYF
TGCGCCAGCAGCTTGACCTTGAGTAGCCAGGGCGAGCAGTACTTC
>TRBV27|.|.|TRBJ2-5
CASSSGRGVFFGYQETQYF
TGTGCCAGCAGTTCGGGCAGGGGGGTTTTCTTTGGGTACCAAGAGACCCAGTACTTC
>TRBV27|.|.|TRBJ2-5
CASSPRRMSTTQETQYF
TGTGCCAGCAGTCCCCGGCGTATGAGTACGACACAAGAGACCCAGTACTTC
>TRBV9|few|TRBD2|TRBJ2-3
CASSRSSGTTDTQYF
TGTGCCAGCAGCCGCTCCAGCGGGACGACAGATACGCAGTATTTT
>TRBV7-9|.|.|TRBJ1-4
CASSQGLEKLFF
TGTGCCAGCAGCCAGGGCCTCGAAAAACTGTTTTTT
>TRBV6-5|.|.|TRBJ2-2
CASTPTFTGELFF
TGTGCCAGCACCCCGACATTCACCGGGGAGCTGTTTTTT
>TRBV28|.|.|TRBJ1-1
CASGLDRSNTEAFF
TGTGCCAGCGGACTAGACAGGTCTAACACTGAAGCTTTCTTT
>TRBV19|.|TRBD2|TRBJ2-4
CASSSWTAGGLQYF
TGTGCCAGTAGTTCTTGGACGGCGGGAGGGCTTCAGTACTTC
>TRBV7-2|.|TRBD2|TRBJ2-6
CASSPGRAFGANVLTF
TGTGCCAGCAGCCCTGGGAGGGCATTTGGGGCCAACGTCCTGACTTTC
>TRBV7-8|.|.|TRBJ1-4
CASSTNRGEKLFF
TGTGCCAGCAGCACGAACCGGGGTGAAAAACTGTTTTTT
>TRBV30|.|TRBD1|TRBJ1-1
CAWSSRGDTEAFF
TGTGCCTGGAGTTCCAGGGGGGACACTGAAGCTTTCTTT
>TRBV10-1|.|TRBD2|TRBJ2-5
CASSAGLAGTETQYF
TGCGCCAGCAGTGCGGGACTAGCGGGGACGGAGACCCAGTACTTC
>TRBV30|.|.|TRBJ1-1
CAWISENTEAFF
TGTGCCTGGATATCAGAGAACACTGAAGCTTTCTTT
>TRBV11-2|few|TRBD2|TRBJ2-1
CASSLEAGLAGGPSANEQFF
TGTGCCAGCAGCTTAGAGGCGGGACTAGCGGGAGGGCCGAGTGCGAATGAGCAGTTCTTC
>TRBV24-1|once|.|TRBJ2-5
CATSDSGTSGETQYF
TGTGCCACCAGTGATTCCGGGACATCAGGAGAGACCCAGTACTTC
>TRBV5-1|.|.|TRBJ2-4
CASSLDAGVPGNF
TGCGCCAGCAGCTTGGACGCAGGGGTGCCAGGAAACTTC
>TRBV2|.|.|TRBJ1-5
CASSDQGRGLHF
TGTGCCAGCAGTGACCAGGGCCGAGGCCTGCATTTT
>TRBV10-3|.|TRBD1|TRBJ1-6
CAISRDRGSYNSPLHF
TGTGCCATCAGCAGGGACAGGGGGTCCTATAATTCACCCCTCCACTTT
>TRBV7-8|.|.|TRBJ1-1
CASSLIRSGYTEAFF
TGTGCCAGCAGCCTAATCCGTTCAGGGTACACTGAAGCTTTCTTT
>TRBV20-1|once|.|TRBJ1-1
CSEPGNTEAFF
TGCAGTGAACCGGGGAACACTGAAGCTTTCTTT
>TRBV3-1/TRBV3-2|.|.|TRBJ2-1
CASSQEGLSYNEQFF
TGTGCCAGCAGCCAAGAGGGGCTCTCCTACAATGAGCAGTTCTTC
>TRBV7-2|.|.|TRBJ1-2
CASSFPGRSYTF
TGTGCCAGCAGTTTTCCCGGGAGGAGCTACACCTTC
>TRBV29-1|.|TRBD1|TRBJ2-3
CSTNPTGSTDTQYF
TGCAGCACAAACCCGACAGGGAGCACAGATACGCAGTATTTT
>TRBV6-1|few|.|TRBJ1-1
CASSEALRGAEAFF
TGTGCCAGCAGTGAAGCGCTTCGCGGGGCTGAAGCTTTCTTT
>TRBV14|.|.|TRBJ1-4
CASSRQGEKLFF
TGTGCCAGCAGCCGCCAGGGGGAAAAACTGTTTTTT
>TRBV5-1|.|.|TRBJ2-7
CASSLGTTYEQYF
TGCGCCAGCAGCTTGGGGACTACCTACGAGCAGTACTTC
>TRBV11-2|.|.|TRBJ2-7
CASSLDGSGDYEQYF
TGTGCCAGCAGCTTAGACGGGAGTGGGGACTACGAGCAGTACTTC
>TRBV5-1|.|TRBD1|TRBJ2-2
CASSFSPEQGATGELFF
TGCGCCAGCAGCTTCTCACCGGAACAGGGGGCCACCGGGGAGCTGTTTTTT
>TRBV21-1|.|.|TRBJ2-1
CASSKVWRLAGNYTYNEQFF
TGTGCCAGCAGCAAAGTCTGGCGGCTAGCGGGAAACTACACCTACAATGAGCAGTTCTTC
>TRBV24-1|.|TRBD2|TRBJ2-5
CATSDPIAGGNRETQYF
TGTGCCACCAGTGATCCTATAGCGGGAGGGAACCGTGAGACCCAGTACTTC
>TRBV13|.|TRBD1|TRBJ1-2
CASRYTGVDGYTF
TGTGCCAGCAGGTATACAGGGGTTGATGGCTACACCTTC
>TRBV7-2|.|.|TRBJ2-7
CASSLGSTSTYEQYF
TGTGCCAGCAGCTTAGGTAGTACTAGCACCTACGAGCAGTACTTC